The 18 T cell receptor beta chains below were found in one sample sequenced in a study of neoadjuvant nivolumab and ipilimumab in lung cancer. TCRdb's copy holds only in-frame clones and misses some; the assay was immunoSEQ multiplex PCR. Of some 25,000 clones in the sample, around 83% were seen once. The source was tumor tissue, collected after neoadjuvant nivolumab, alone or with ipilimumab, at or shortly before surgery. The receptor source for this set is an adult with non-small cell lung cancer.

The V call is TRBV29-1, the J call TRBJ2-7, with D possibly matching TRBD2 (5 bases). The germline V and J ends were trimmed by 6 bases and 7 bases, with 19 bases remaining between them. This CDR3 region has 13 residues. Germline values: CDR1 SQVTM, CDR2 ANQGSEA. The CDR3 region is CSVPNGSGREQYF. CDR3 DNA sequence: TGCAGCGTCCCGAACGGCTCGGGGAGAGAGCAGTACTTC.

V is TRBV7-9 and J is TRBJ1-1; 7 nucleotides agree with TRBD1. The ends lost 5 bases at V and 2 bases at J; junction bases unmatched: 11. The CDR3 is 16 residues long. Germline values: CDR1 SEHNR, CDR2 FQNEAQ (reference sequence). CDR3 DNA sequence: TGTGCCAGCAGCGCTGCTTCGGGACAGTTAAACACTGAAGCTTTCTTT. This translates into CASSAASGQLNTEAFF.

The chain carries TRBV27 and TRBJ2-6, with a weak D call TRBD1 (6 bases). The germline V gene has CDR1 MNHEY and CDR2 SMNVEV (reference sequence). Deletions cut 6 bases from V and 2 bases from J, with 11 bases between. This CDR3 has 15 amino acids. In DNA form, the CDR3 reads TGTGCCAGCAGCCATACAGGGCCTGGGGCCAACGTCCTGACTTTC. Its protein product is CASSHTGPGANVLTF.

The rearrangement links TRBV2 to TRBJ1-1; no firm D call. Trimming pared 6 bases from V and 1 base from J, leaving 9 bases between. The CDR3 contains 13 residues. CDR1 SNHLY and CDR2 FYNNEI come from the germline V gene. For the CDR3, the DNA is TGTGCCAGCAGCGAGAGGTGGAACACTGAAGCTTTCTTT. It specifies CASSERWNTEAFF.

This clone came up once. The chain carries TRBV7-9 and TRBJ2-7; the D is unclear. Trimming left V 1 base short and J 4 bases short, with 8 bases between. Germline CDR1 SEHNR, CDR2 FQNEAQ (reference sequence). This CDR3 has 13 amino acids. DNA for the CDR3: TGTGCCAGCAGCTTAGAAGAGGTTTACGAGCAGTACTTC. It specifies CASSLEEVYEQYF.

The rearrangement joins TRBV5-1 to TRBJ2-7; D unclear. The V end lost 4 bases, the J end lost 2 bases, and 7 bases lay between the germline ends. There are 12 residues in the CDR3. Per the germline V gene, CDR1 is SGHRS and CDR2 is YFSETQ. In nucleotides, the CDR3 is TGCGCCAGCAGCCTTGGAACCTACGAGCAGTACTTC. Translating it yields CASSLGTYEQYF.

The chain carries TRBV18 and TRBJ2-7, with unresolved D. CDR3 length: 15 residues. Trimming removed 6 bases from V and 2 bases from J, with 17 bases in between. Germline CDR1 and CDR2: KGHSH and LQKENI. The CDR3 loop is CASSQVGSLTYEQYF. CDR3 sequence (DNA): TGTGCCAGCTCCCAGGTGGGTTCACTGACCTACGAGCAGTACTTC.

CDR3 protein: CSVEDVGSGNTIYF. CDR3 nucleotide sequence: TGCAGCGTTGAAGATGTAGGCTCTGGAAACACCATATATTTT. The chain has TRBV29-1 and TRBJ1-3; D is ambiguous. The germline CDR1 and CDR2 sequences are SQVTM and ANQGSEA. The CDR3 extends over 14 amino acids. With 0 bases removed from V and 0 bases from J, the gap between germline ends came to 6 bases.

This clone occurred a few times. The chain employs TRBV6-1 and TRBJ2-5, with TRBD1 matching 7 bases. V was clipped by 6 bases and J by 2 bases; unmatched bases: 9. Germline values: CDR1 MNHNS, CDR2 SASEGT. The CDR3 is 15 residues long. The CDR3 here is CASSRAVQGQETQYF. Written as DNA, the CDR3 is TGTGCCAGCAGCCGAGCGGTACAGGGGCAAGAGACCCAGTACTTC.

J is TRBJ1-3 and V is TRBV5-1; unclear D gene. This CDR3 is 15 amino acids long. V dropped 0 bases and J dropped 4 bases, with 11 bases sitting between them. CDR1 is SGHRS, CDR2 YFSETQ, per germline. The CDR3 DNA sequence: TGCGCCAGCAGCTTGGAGAGGGCCGGAGGAAACACCATATATTTT. This gives the protein CASSLERAGGNTIYF.

The chain employs TRBV18 and TRBJ1-1; D remains unclear. This CDR3 has 15 residues. Per the germline V gene, CDR1 is KGHSH and CDR2 is LQKENI. Trimming shortened V by 0 bases and J by 1 base, and 9 bases separated the two germline ends. CDR3 nucleotide sequence: TGTGCCAGCTCACCACCCATGGGCCAGAACACTGAAGCTTTCTTT. This gives the protein CASSPPMGQNTEAFF.

To note about this clone: This sample also contains other DNA sequences that code for the same CDR3. This chain connects TRBV4-2 to TRBJ2-7; 8 bases agree with TRBD2. CDR1 is LGHNA and CDR2 is YNFKEQ in the germline V gene. The CDR3 length is 15 residues. The J segment lost 4 bases and the V segment lost 1 base, leaving 6 bases of the junction unmatched. The CDR3 here is CASSQGSSGSYEQYF. The DNA for the CDR3 is TGTGCCAGCAGCCAAGGATCCAGCGGGAGTTACGAGCAGTACTTC.

The gene calls are TRBV7-8 and TRBJ1-1; TRBD1 agrees at 8 bases. The CDR3 is 14 amino acids. Per germline, CDR1 SGHVS and CDR2 FQNEAQ. The V gene end was trimmed by 6 bases and the J gene end by 7 bases; junction bases not matched to a gene: 10. The CDR3 protein is CASRTAQGAGEAFF. CDR3 DNA sequence: TGTGCCAGCAGGACCGCGCAGGGGGCGGGTGAAGCTTTCTTT.

J is TRBJ2-7 and V is TRBV6-5; D remains unclear. Trimming cost V 0 bases and J 2 bases, with 11 bases left between them. The CDR3 runs 15 residues. CDR1 is MNHEY and CDR2 is SVGAGI in the germline V gene. CDR3 DNA: TGTGCCAGCAGTTACTCTATCACAGAGACCTACGAGCAGTACTTC. This codes for CASSYSITETYEQYF.

The gene calls are TRBV7-6 and TRBJ2-7, with D perhaps matching TRBD2 (5 bases). V was clipped by 2 bases and J by 7 bases, with 18 bases between them. The CDR3 is 15 amino acids. Germline CDR1 is SGHVS and CDR2 is FNYEAQ. DNA of the CDR3: TGTGCCAGCAGCTTATGGCGGGCCCCCCTGGAGGAGCAGTACTTC. Translated: CASSLWRAPLEEQYF.

The chain uses TRBV7-9 and TRBJ1-2; D unresolved. Germline CDR1 is SEHNR and CDR2 is FQNEAQ (reference sequence). Trimming pared 8 bases from V and 3 bases from J, leaving 13 bases between. The CDR3 covers 13 residues. The CDR3 DNA follows: TGTGCCAGCCGCGAGGACGGTTACTATGGCTACACCTTC. Translated: CASREDGYYGYTF.

The chain is built from TRBV10-1 and TRBJ2-7; D perhaps matches TRBD2 (5 bases). V lost 7 bases and J 4 bases, leaving 14 bases between the germline ends. This CDR3 comprises 13 residues. Looked up from germline, CDR1 is WNHNN and CDR2 is SYGVQD (reference sequence). The CDR3 bases are TGCGCCAGCATGGTTCCGGGGAGTTACGAGCAGTACTTC. It yields the protein CASMVPGSYEQYF.

V is TRBV28 and J is TRBJ1-1; D possibly corresponds to TRBD1 (6 bases). There are 14 residues in the CDR3. Trimming removed 7 bases from V and 5 bases from J, with 17 bases in between. Germline V gene lookup returns CDR1 MDHEN and CDR2 SYDVKM. Written as DNA, the CDR3 is TGTGCCAGCACTTCTGGGGGCCGTGTTACTGAAGCTTTCTTT. Translation gives CASTSGGRVTEAFF. Drawing the rest from reference TRBV28 and TRBJ1-1, the complete variable domain is DVKVTQSSRYLVKRTGEKVFLECVQDMDHENMFWYRQDPGLGLRLIYFSYDVKMKEKGDIPEGYSVSREKKERFSLILESASTNQTSMYLCASTSGGRVTEAFFGQGTRLTVV.